The sequence of this T cell receptor (beta chain) was determined in a study of T cells after yellow fever vaccination (dated by TCRdb to about 2019). Regarding the study in general: The SMART-Seq v4 Ultra Low Input RNA kit was used to prepare libraries from fractions with low cell numbers. Two healthy male donors made up the cohort, one aged 18 to 29 years and the other aged 30 to 40 years. Blood was collected at multiple timepoints before and after primary and secondary immunization, and bulk PBMC replicates and cell subsets were isolated. To track T-cell clones before and after primary and booster YFV17D yellow fever vaccination, bulk TCR alpha and beta repertoires were sequenced longitudinally. On the study overall, not on this receptor specifically: After the booster, most clones that had expanded after primary vaccination were detected again (over 95% of CD4 and more than 85% of CD8), suggesting broad maintenance of memory. FACS-sorted repertoires could contain abundant contaminating clonotypes from the bulk population, so computational filtering was required. A small fraction of clonotypes showed up in both the CD4 and CD8 compartments, probably as a result of convergent recombination. The study included only two donors, which limits how far the findings can be generalized. Compared with the primary T-cell response, the secondary T-cell response was faster but weaker, reaching its peak on day 5 rather than on day 15.

Looking up the germline V gene yields CDR1 SGHTA and CDR2 FQGTGA. The CDR3 numbers 15 residues from cysteine through phenylalanine. CDR3 DNA only is kept here, 45 bases in frame from base 1. V loses 2 bases, J loses 7 bases, and the germline ends lie 18 bases apart. Per the publication, the treatment or condition label means: live attenuated yellow fever vaccine strain. PBMCs were isolated from peripheral blood using a standard Ficoll-Paque protocol. Dynabeads CD4 and CD8 positive selection kits were used to isolate CD4 and CD8 T-cell fractions. TriZol was used to extract RNA from bulk PBMCs, CD4 and CD8 fractions, and dextramer-positive and dextramer-negative fractions. This clonotype was recorded at least ten times. The antigen it binds to is not known. No much larger clone is present one base from it, and per-base qualities are unavailable. The run used an Illumina NovaSeq 6000. TCR cDNA was synthesized by 5'RACE template switching, through which a universal primer site and unique molecular identifiers were introduced. Priming for cDNA synthesis came from both the TCR alpha and TCR beta constant segments. Library amplification used two PCR steps, and the second PCR step added sample barcodes and sequencing adapters. Libraries were sequenced on Illumina HiSeq 2500 (2x100 bp) or NovaSeq (2x150 bp). Concerning the study's data processing: Reads were demultiplexed and collapsed into UMI consensus sequences with MIGEC, and V(D)J alignment was performed with MiXCR. Vaccine-responding clonotypes were defined with edgeR using replicate PBMC samples, requiring FDR below 0.01 and a log2 fold change above 5 up to day 15. Each bulk clonotype was labeled CD4 or CD8 based on which sequenced repertoire, CD4 or CD8, contained the clonotype at higher abundance. The public reads were reprocessed in TCRdb via fastp at Q25 and MiXCR, keeping in-frame beta chains. Identical CDR3 protein sequences are pooled into one entry, listed with their most common genes and DNA. What appears here as the V and J calls and clone size reflects TCRdb's work, not the paper's. The sample table shows over 250,000 distinct CDR3 sequences, and around 4.9% are seen once. Around 3.5% of the sample is in the top ten clones.

This TCR was sampled from a man between 18 and 29 years old who received the YFV17D yellow fever vaccine. Sequenced material: CD4+ T cells sorted from PBMCs, taken on the day of the yellow fever booster vaccination. The chain is made from TRBV7-3 and TRBJ2-7; a confident D gene designation cannot be given. The nucleotide sequence reads as follows: TGTGCCAGCAGCTTAGATGGTACAGCCTCTGGAGAGCAGTACTTC. The resulting protein is CASSLDGTASGEQYF.